This TCR beta chain derives from a study of blood T cell repertoires in COVID-19. Study as a whole: From the United States, Italy and Spain came samples of acute and convalescent COVID-19. Sample material is recorded as cDNA or gDNA derived from T cells, B-cell-depleted T cells, or PBMCs.

The V and J ends lost 3 bases and 1 base, in that order; junction bases with no gene match: 11. Germline lookup yields CDR1 SGDLS and CDR2 YYNGEE. The CDR3 covers 18 residues. This clone was picked up one time. Profiling relied on immunoSEQ multiplex PCR, and the TCRdb table lists in-frame clones only, not all of them. The sample yields more than 90,000 clones, around 80% seen once. The chain employs TRBV9 and TRBJ2-3, with 10 positions matching TRBD2. The receptor's source is an elderly man with acute or convalescent COVID-19. The sequenced sample was peripheral blood. CDR3 bases: TGTGCCAGCAGCGCACAGGGCGCTAGCGGGAGTGGCACAGATACGCAGTATTTT. Translating gives CASSAQGASGSGTDTQYF.